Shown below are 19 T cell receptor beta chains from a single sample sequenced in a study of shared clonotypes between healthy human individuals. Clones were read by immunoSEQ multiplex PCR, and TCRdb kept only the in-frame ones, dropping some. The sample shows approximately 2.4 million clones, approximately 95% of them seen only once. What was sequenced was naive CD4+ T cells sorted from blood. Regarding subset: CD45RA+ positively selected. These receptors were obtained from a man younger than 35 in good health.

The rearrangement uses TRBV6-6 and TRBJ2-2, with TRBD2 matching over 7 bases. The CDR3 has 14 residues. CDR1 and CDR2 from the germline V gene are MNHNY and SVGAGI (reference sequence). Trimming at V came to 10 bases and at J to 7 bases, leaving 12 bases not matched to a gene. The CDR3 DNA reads TGTGCCATCACACCGCGGGAGCTTGGCGGGGAGCTGTTTTTT. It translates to CAITPRELGGELFF.

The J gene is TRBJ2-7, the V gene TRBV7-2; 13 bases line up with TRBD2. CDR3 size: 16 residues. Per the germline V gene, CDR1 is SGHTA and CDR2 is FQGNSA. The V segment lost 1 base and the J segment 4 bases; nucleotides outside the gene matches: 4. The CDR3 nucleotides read TGTGCCAGCAGCTTAGATTGGACTAGCGGGAGATACGAGCAGTACTTC. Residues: CASSLDWTSGRYEQYF.

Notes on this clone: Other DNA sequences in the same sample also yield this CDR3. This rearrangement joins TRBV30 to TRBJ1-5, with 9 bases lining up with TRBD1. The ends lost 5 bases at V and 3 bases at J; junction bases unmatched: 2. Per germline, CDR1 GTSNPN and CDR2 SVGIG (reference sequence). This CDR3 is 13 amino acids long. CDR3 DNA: TGTGCCTGGGGGACAGGGCCCAATCAGCCCCAGCATTTT. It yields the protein CAWGTGPNQPQHF.

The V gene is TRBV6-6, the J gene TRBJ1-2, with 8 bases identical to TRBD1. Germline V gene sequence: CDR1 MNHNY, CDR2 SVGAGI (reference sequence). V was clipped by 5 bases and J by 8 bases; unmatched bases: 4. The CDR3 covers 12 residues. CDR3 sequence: CASSGGQGGYTF. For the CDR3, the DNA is TGTGCCAGCAGTGGAGGACAGGGCGGCTACACCTTC.

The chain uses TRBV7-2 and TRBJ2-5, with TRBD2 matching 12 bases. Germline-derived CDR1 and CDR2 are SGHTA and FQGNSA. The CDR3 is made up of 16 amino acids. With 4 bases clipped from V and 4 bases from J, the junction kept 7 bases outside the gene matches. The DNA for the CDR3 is TGTGCCAGCAGCTCCGGGCCGGGACTAGCGGGAGAGACCCAGTACTTC. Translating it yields CASSSGPGLAGETQYF. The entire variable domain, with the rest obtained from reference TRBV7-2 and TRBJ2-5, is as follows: GAGVSQSPSNKVTEKGKDVELRCDPISGHTALYWYRQSLGQGLEFLIYFQGNSAPDKSGLPSDRFSAERTGGSVSTLTIQRTQQEDSAVYLCASSSGPGLAGETQYFGPGTRLLVL.

For the CDR3, the DNA is TGTGCCAGCAGTCCCTCTGATAACGAGCAGTACTTC. Translation: CASSPSDNEQYF. The V and J genes are TRBV6-6 and TRBJ2-7; D unresolved. V was clipped by 5 bases and J by 5 bases, with 10 bases between them. CDR1 is MNHNY, CDR2 SVGAGI, per germline (reference sequence). The CDR3 totals 12 residues.

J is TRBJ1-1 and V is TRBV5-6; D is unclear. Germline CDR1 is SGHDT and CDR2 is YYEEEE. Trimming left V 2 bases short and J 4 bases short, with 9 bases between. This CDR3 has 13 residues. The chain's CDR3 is CASSFSSGTEAFF. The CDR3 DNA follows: TGTGCCAGCAGCTTTAGTTCGGGCACTGAAGCTTTCTTT.

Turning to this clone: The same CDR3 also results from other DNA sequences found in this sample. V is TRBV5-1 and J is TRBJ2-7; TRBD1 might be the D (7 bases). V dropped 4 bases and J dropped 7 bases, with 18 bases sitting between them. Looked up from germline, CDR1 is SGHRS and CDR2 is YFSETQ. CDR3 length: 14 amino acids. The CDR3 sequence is CASSPGTAGREQYF. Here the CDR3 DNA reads TGCGCCAGCAGCCCAGGGACAGCGGGCCGGGAGCAGTACTTC.

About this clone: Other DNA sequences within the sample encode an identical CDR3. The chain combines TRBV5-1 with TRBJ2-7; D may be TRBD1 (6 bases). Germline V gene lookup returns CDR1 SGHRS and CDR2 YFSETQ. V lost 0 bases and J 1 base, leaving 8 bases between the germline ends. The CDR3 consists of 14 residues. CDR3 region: CASSLVGQSYEQYF. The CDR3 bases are TGCGCCAGCAGCTTGGTCGGACAGTCCTACGAGCAGTACTTC.

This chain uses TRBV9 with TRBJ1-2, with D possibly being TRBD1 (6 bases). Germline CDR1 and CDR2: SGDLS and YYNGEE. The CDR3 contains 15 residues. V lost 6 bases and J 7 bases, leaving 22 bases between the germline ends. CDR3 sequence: CASTDGGRTASGYTF. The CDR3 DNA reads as TGTGCCAGCACCGATGGAGGACGGACAGCTTCTGGCTACACCTTC.

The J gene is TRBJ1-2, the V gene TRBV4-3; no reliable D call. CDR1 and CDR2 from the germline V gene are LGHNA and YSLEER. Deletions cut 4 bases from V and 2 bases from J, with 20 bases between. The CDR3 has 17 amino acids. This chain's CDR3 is CASSPRIGNLGNYGYTF. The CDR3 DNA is TGCGCCAGCAGCCCCCGGATAGGGAACTTGGGAAACTATGGCTACACCTTC.

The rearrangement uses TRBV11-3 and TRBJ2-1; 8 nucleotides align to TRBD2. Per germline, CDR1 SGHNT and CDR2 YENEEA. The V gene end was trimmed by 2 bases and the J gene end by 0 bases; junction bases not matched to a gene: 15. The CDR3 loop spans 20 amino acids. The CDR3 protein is CASSLSAGGSMTSSYNEQFF. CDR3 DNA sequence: TGTGCCAGCAGCTTATCTGCGGGGGGCAGCATGACGAGCTCCTACAATGAGCAGTTCTTC.

The CDR3 protein is CASSLTFVQNEKLFF. DNA for the CDR3: TGTGCCAGTAGTCTTACCTTCGTCCAGAATGAAAAACTGTTTTTT. This sequence joins TRBV19 and TRBJ1-4; D remains unclear. CDR3 length: 15 amino acids. Between the trimmed V and J ends, which lost 5 bases and 5 bases, there was a span of 15 bases. Germline V gives CDR1 LNHDA, CDR2 SQIVND (reference sequence).

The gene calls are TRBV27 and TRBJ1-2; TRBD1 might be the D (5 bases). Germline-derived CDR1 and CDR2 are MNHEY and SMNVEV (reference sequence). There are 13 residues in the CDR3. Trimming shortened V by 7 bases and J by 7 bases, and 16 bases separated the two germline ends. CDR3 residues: CASKGYGQGGYTF. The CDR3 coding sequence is TGTGCCAGCAAGGGATACGGGCAGGGTGGCTACACCTTC.

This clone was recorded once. CDR3 nucleotide sequence: TGTGCCAGCAAAGACTCGGGGAAAGGGAAAGAGACCCAGTACTTC. Its translation: CASKDSGKGKETQYF. The chain combines TRBV6-1 with TRBJ2-5; D may be TRBD2 (5 bases). V dropped 7 bases and J dropped 3 bases, with 18 bases sitting between them. The germline V gene has CDR1 MNHNS and CDR2 SASEGT. The CDR3 runs to 15 residues.

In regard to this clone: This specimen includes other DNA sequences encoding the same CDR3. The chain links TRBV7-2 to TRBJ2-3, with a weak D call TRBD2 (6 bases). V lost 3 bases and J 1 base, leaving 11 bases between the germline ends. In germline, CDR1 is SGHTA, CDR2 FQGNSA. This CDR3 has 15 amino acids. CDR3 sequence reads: CASSFSGGGTDTQYF. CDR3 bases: TGTGCCAGCAGCTTTAGCGGAGGGGGCACAGATACGCAGTATTTT. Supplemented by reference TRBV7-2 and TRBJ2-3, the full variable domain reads GAGVSQSPSNKVTEKGKDVELRCDPISGHTALYWYRQSLGQGLEFLIYFQGNSAPDKSGLPSDRFSAERTGGSVSTLTIQRTQQEDSAVYLCASSFSGGGTDTQYFGPGTRLTVL.

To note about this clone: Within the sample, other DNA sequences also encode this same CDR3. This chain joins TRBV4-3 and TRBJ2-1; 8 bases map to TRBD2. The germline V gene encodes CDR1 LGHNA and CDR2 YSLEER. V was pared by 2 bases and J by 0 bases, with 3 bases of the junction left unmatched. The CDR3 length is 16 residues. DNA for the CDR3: TGCGCCAGCAGCCAACTAGCGGGTAGCTCCTACAATGAGCAGTTCTTC. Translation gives CASSQLAGSSYNEQFF.

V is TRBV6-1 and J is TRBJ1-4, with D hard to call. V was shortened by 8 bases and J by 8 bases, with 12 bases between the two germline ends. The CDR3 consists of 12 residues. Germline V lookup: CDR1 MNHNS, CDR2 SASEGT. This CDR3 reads CASGPEREKLFF. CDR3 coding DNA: TGTGCCAGCGGGCCAGAACGGGAAAAACTGTTTTTT.

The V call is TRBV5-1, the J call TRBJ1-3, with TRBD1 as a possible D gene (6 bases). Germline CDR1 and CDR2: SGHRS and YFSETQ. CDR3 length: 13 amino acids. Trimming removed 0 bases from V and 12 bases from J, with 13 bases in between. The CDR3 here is CASSLERGADIYF. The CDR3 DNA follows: TGCGCCAGCAGCTTGGAGAGGGGGGCAGACATATATTTT.